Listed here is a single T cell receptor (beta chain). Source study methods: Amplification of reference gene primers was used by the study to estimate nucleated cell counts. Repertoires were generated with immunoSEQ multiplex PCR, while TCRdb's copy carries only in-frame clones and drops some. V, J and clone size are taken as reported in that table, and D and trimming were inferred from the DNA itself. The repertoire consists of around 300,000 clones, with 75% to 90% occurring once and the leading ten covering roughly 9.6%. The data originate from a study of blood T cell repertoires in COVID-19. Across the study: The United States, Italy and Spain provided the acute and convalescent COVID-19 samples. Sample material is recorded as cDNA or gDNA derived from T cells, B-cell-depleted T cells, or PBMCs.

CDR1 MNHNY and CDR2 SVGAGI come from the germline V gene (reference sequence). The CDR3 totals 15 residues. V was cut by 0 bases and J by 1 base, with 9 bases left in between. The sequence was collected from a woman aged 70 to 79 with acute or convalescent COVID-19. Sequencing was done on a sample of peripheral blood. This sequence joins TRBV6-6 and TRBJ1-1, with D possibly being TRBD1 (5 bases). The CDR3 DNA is TGTGCCAGCAGTTACTCGGGAACAGGGAACACTGAAGCTTTCTTT. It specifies CASSYSGTGNTEAFF.